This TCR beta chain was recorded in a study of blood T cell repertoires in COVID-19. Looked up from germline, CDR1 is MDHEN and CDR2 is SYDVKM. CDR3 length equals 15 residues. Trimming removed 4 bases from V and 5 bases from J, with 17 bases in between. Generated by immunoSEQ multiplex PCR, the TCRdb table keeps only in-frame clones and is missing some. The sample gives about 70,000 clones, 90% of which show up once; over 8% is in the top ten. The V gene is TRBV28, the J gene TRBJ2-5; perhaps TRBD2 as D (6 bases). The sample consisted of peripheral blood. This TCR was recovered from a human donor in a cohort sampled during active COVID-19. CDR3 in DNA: TGTGCCAGCAGTTCCGGGACTCTTTCTTTGGAGACCCAGTACTTC. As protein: CASSSGTLSLETQYF.